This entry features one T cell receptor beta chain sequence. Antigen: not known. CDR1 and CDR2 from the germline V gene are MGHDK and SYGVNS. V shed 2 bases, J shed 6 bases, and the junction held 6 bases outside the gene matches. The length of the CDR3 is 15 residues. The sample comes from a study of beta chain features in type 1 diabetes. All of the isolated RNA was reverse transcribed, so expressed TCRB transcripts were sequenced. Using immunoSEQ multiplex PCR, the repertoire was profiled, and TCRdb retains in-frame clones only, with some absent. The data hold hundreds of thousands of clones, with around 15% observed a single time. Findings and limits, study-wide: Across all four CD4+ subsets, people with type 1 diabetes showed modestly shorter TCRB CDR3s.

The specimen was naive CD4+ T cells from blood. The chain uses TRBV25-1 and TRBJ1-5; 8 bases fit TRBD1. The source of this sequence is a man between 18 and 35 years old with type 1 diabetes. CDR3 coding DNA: TGTGCCAGCAGTGAAACAGGGGGTCTGGGTCAGCCCCAGCATTTT. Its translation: CASSETGGLGQPQHF. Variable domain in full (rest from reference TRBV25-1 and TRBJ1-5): EADIYQTPRYLVIGTGKKITLECSQTMGHDKMYWYQQDPGMELHLIHYSYGVNSTEKGDLSSESTVSRIRTEHFPLTLESARPSHTSQYLCASSETGGLGQPQHFGDGTRLSIL.